This T cell receptor (beta chain) was captured by sequencing in a study of neurological immune-mediated disorders. TCRdb independently ran MiXCR on the 5' RACE reads; one entry per CDR3 protein. The repertoire holds more than 45,000 distinct CDR3 sequences, approximately 10% seen once, with 1.5% to 2% in the top ten. The sample holds many counts of this clonotype. CDR1 is SGHDT and CDR2 is YYEEEE in the germline V gene. Trimming removed 4 bases from V and 3 bases from J, with 16 bases in between. This CDR3 comprises 16 residues. This sequence joins TRBV5-6 and TRBJ2-2; D gene ambiguous. The TCR was taken from a man aged 55-75 years in good health. Input material: PBMCs. CDR3 sequence: CASSPWGGFHTGELFF. CDR3 bases: TGTGCCAGCAGCCCCTGGGGTGGTTTCCACACCGGGGAGCTGTTTTTT.